This T cell receptor (beta chain) was recorded in a study of human T cells and chemical hapten exposure. Study-level background: Chiefly women, the patients showed alopecia areata, totalis or universalis. TCR yield per sample varied, mainly due to pooled library volumes.

Time point here: pre-sensitization, week 0. Treatment indicated: therapeutic diphenylcyclopropenone sensitization with weekly scalp DPC. One entry per CDR3 protein, called by TCRdb with MiXCR from the RACE reads. The profile covers about 350,000 distinct CDR3 sequences, with about 5.4% appearing a single time and about 8.2% taken by the ten largest. CDR1 is SGHAT, CDR2 FQNNGV, per germline. J lost 1 base, V lost 5 bases, and 17 bases had no gene match. The CDR3 loop spans 18 amino acids. This TCR came from a woman aged 18-29 years with alopecia areata. Some clones in this sample may be carry-over from other donors' samples. The chain uses TRBV11-2 and TRBJ2-7; 7 positions match TRBD1. The material was whole blood, obtained in connection with sensitization to the hapten diphenylcyclopropenone (DPC). CDR3 sequence: CASSPATGALSGSYEQYF. Written as DNA, the CDR3 is TGTGCCAGCAGCCCCGCTACAGGGGCCCTCAGCGGATCCTACGAGCAGTACTTC.